The T cell receptor beta chain described here comes from a study of OX40 agonist ivuxolimab in advanced cancers. The CDR3 runs 17 residues. CDR1 and CDR2 (germline): SGHNT, YYREEE (reference sequence). V was pared by 3 bases and J by 3 bases, with 19 bases between. Here immunoSEQ multiplex PCR was the method, and the copy in TCRdb shows in-frame clones only, minus some. The data contain around 79,000 clones, about 90% of them singletons. The chain combines TRBV5-4 with TRBJ2-1; no clear D. The clonotype comes from an adult with an advanced solid tumor such as melanoma, head and neck, liver or kidney cancer. The material was CD4+ or CD8+ T cells sorted from blood, obtained in a trial of the OX40 agonist ivuxolimab. The CDR3 is CASSSDSGYSYYNEQFF. The CDR3 bases are TGTGCCAGCAGCTCAGATTCAGGCTATAGTTACTACAATGAGCAGTTCTTC.